A selection of T cell receptor beta chains follows, all from one sample in a study of cytomegalovirus exposure and HLA in healthy donors. Here immunoSEQ multiplex PCR was the method, and the copy in TCRdb shows in-frame clones only, minus some. The sample has 200,000 to 250,000 clones; around 87% are singletons. The sequencing sample was made of PBMCs. The receptors derive from a young woman in good health and CMV-seropositive. Each CDR3 is given with its conserved first and last residue. Fields, in order: J gene, V gene, D gene, CDR3 length, clone size, CDR3 DNA, CDR3 protein. The D gene is left open where the match is weak. Size is omitted from some rows. Given values are once, few, many or a class for expanded clones.

j_gene: TRBJ1-2; v_gene: TRBV27; d_gene: -; len: 13; abundance: few; CDR3nt: TGTGCCAGCAGGGGGGGTGCGAACTATGGCTACACCTTC; CDR3aa: CASRGGANYGYTF
j_gene: TRBJ2-7; v_gene: TRBV7-6; d_gene: TRBD1; len: 14; abundance: -; CDR3nt: TGTGCCAGCAGCCAACTGACAGGGCCCTACGAGCAGTACTTC; CDR3aa: CASSQLTGPYEQYF
j_gene: TRBJ1-5; v_gene: TRBV19; d_gene: TRBD1; len: 15; abundance: few; CDR3nt: TGTGCCAGTCAGGGGGACGGGACAGGGCTTCAGCCCCAGCATTTT; CDR3aa: CASQGDGTGLQPQHF
j_gene: TRBJ2-2; v_gene: TRBV2; d_gene: TRBD1; len: 14; abundance: -; CDR3nt: TGTGCCAGCAGCTTGACAGGGGTGGCCGGGGAGCTGTTTTTT; CDR3aa: CASSLTGVAGELFF
j_gene: TRBJ1-2; v_gene: TRBV6-5; d_gene: TRBD1; len: 15; abundance: -; CDR3nt: TGTGCCAGCAGTTATACACAGGGGGCTGGCTATGGCTACACCTTC; CDR3aa: CASSYTQGAGYGYTF
j_gene: TRBJ1-5; v_gene: TRBV11-2; d_gene: TRBD1; len: 16; abundance: -; CDR3nt: TGTGCCAGCAGCGCCGAGGGGGCTTATAGCAATCAGCCCCAGCATTTT; CDR3aa: CASSAEGAYSNQPQHF
j_gene: TRBJ1-5; v_gene: TRBV28; d_gene: TRBD1; len: 14; abundance: once; CDR3nt: TGTGCCAGCAGTTTTGGGGCAGGGGGACAGCCCCAGCATTTT; CDR3aa: CASSFGAGGQPQHF
j_gene: TRBJ1-3; v_gene: TRBV7-8; d_gene: -; len: 14; abundance: -; CDR3nt: TGTGCCAGCAGCTCACGGACAGTCGGAAACACCATATATTTT; CDR3aa: CASSSRTVGNTIYF
j_gene: TRBJ1-2; v_gene: TRBV28; d_gene: -; len: 12; abundance: -; CDR3nt: TGTGCCAGCAGTTTGGGGGAGGGCGGCTACACCTTC; CDR3aa: CASSLGEGGYTF
j_gene: TRBJ2-1; v_gene: TRBV7-3; d_gene: TRBD2; len: 18; abundance: -; CDR3nt: TGTGCCAGCAGCTTAATGGGTCGGGCTAGCGGGACCTACAATGAGCAGTTCTTC; CDR3aa: CASSLMGRASGTYNEQFF
j_gene: TRBJ2-1; v_gene: TRBV10-3; d_gene: TRBD1; len: 12; abundance: -; CDR3nt: TGTGCCATCAGACGACAGGGCAGTGAGCAGTTCTTC; CDR3aa: CAIRRQGSEQFF
j_gene: TRBJ2-2; v_gene: TRBV7-9; d_gene: TRBD2; len: 18; abundance: -; CDR3nt: TGTGCCAGCAGCACCCTATACTCGGGAGGTTGGGACACCGGGGAGCTGTTTTTT; CDR3aa: CASSTLYSGGWDTGELFF
j_gene: TRBJ2-7; v_gene: TRBV9; d_gene: -; len: 14; abundance: -; CDR3nt: TGTGCCAGCAGCACGAATCTAGGAGCCTACGAGCAGTACTTC; CDR3aa: CASSTNLGAYEQYF
j_gene: TRBJ1-1; v_gene: TRBV15; d_gene: TRBD1; len: 15; abundance: -; CDR3nt: TGTGCCACCGGACAGGGTAAGACCATGAACACTGAAGCTTTCTTT; CDR3aa: CATGQGKTMNTEAFF
j_gene: TRBJ1-5; v_gene: TRBV10-1; d_gene: -; len: 13; abundance: few; CDR3nt: TGCGCCACCAGCCAGACAGACAATCAGCCCCAGCATTTT; CDR3aa: CATSQTDNQPQHF
j_gene: TRBJ2-4; v_gene: TRBV4-2; d_gene: -; len: 15; abundance: -; CDR3nt: TGTGCCAGCAGCCAAGAGGGCGGGGCCAAAAACATTCAGTACTTC; CDR3aa: CASSQEGGAKNIQYF
j_gene: TRBJ2-7; v_gene: TRBV11-2; d_gene: TRBD2; len: 17; abundance: few; CDR3nt: TGTGCCAGCAGCTTATTTCGACTAGCGGGAGTCGCCAGGGTGCAGTACTTC; CDR3aa: CASSLFRLAGVARVQYF
j_gene: TRBJ2-7; v_gene: TRBV5-6; d_gene: -; len: 14; abundance: few; CDR3nt: TGTGCCAGCAGCTTGGCAGGGGTGAGCTACGAGCAGTACTTC; CDR3aa: CASSLAGVSYEQYF
j_gene: TRBJ1-1; v_gene: TRBV5-4; d_gene: -; len: 13; abundance: -; CDR3nt: TGTGCCAGCAGCTCCCAGGAGAACACTGAAGCTTTCTTT; CDR3aa: CASSSQENTEAFF
j_gene: TRBJ2-7; v_gene: TRBV4-1; d_gene: TRBD2; len: 14; abundance: -; CDR3nt: TGCGCCAGCAGCCCCCTGACTAGCGGCTACGAGCAGTACTTC; CDR3aa: CASSPLTSGYEQYF
j_gene: TRBJ1-1; v_gene: TRBV5-1; d_gene: TRBD1; len: 14; abundance: -; CDR3nt: TGCGCCAGCAGCTTACAGGGGGGGAGTCCTGAAGCTTTCTTT; CDR3aa: CASSLQGGSPEAFF
j_gene: TRBJ2-5; v_gene: TRBV15; d_gene: TRBD2; len: 17; abundance: -; CDR3nt: TGTGCCACCAGCATCCTTAAGGCGGGACTAGGCCAAGAGACCCAGTACTTC; CDR3aa: CATSILKAGLGQETQYF
j_gene: TRBJ2-3; v_gene: TRBV27; d_gene: -; len: 15; abundance: -; CDR3nt: TGTGCCAGCAGCACACTTAGTGCGGGCCCAGATACGCAGTATTTT; CDR3aa: CASSTLSAGPDTQYF
j_gene: TRBJ2-2; v_gene: TRBV15; d_gene: -; len: 15; abundance: -; CDR3nt: TGTGCCACCAGCGGGGCCCCCAACTTGGCCGGGGAGCTGTTTTTT; CDR3aa: CATSGAPNLAGELFF
j_gene: TRBJ2-1; v_gene: TRBV6-4; d_gene: TRBD1; len: 12; abundance: once; CDR3nt: TGTGCCACCCGGGACAGAGACAATGAGCAGTTCTTC; CDR3aa: CATRDRDNEQFF
j_gene: TRBJ2-5; v_gene: TRBV23-1; d_gene: TRBD1; len: 15; abundance: -; CDR3nt: TGCGCCAGCAGTGGCGACAGGGTACTCCAAGAGACCCAGTACTTC; CDR3aa: CASSGDRVLQETQYF
j_gene: TRBJ2-1; v_gene: TRBV5-1; d_gene: TRBD2; len: 15; abundance: -; CDR3nt: TGCGCCAGCAGCTTGGAACTAGCGGGAGGTGGTGAGCAGTTCTTC; CDR3aa: CASSLELAGGGEQFF
j_gene: TRBJ1-2; v_gene: TRBV27; d_gene: -; len: 13; abundance: few; CDR3nt: TGTGCCAGCAGTTCTCAGGGGTTAGGTGGCTACACCTTC; CDR3aa: CASSSQGLGGYTF
j_gene: TRBJ1-5; v_gene: TRBV6-1; d_gene: -; len: 15; abundance: -; CDR3nt: TGTGCCAGCTGCCAGGGCCGAGGGGGAAATCAGCCCCAGCATTTT; CDR3aa: CASCQGRGGNQPQHF
j_gene: TRBJ1-4; v_gene: TRBV27; d_gene: -; len: 15; abundance: -; CDR3nt: TGTGCCAGCAGTTTAAGAGGAGGGACTAATGAAAAACTGTTTTTT; CDR3aa: CASSLRGGTNEKLFF
j_gene: TRBJ2-3; v_gene: TRBV11-3; d_gene: TRBD2; len: 15; abundance: -; CDR3nt: TGTGCCAGCAGCTCCGGGACTAGCGCCGCAGATACGCAGTATTTT; CDR3aa: CASSSGTSAADTQYF
j_gene: TRBJ2-3; v_gene: TRBV5-1; d_gene: TRBD1; len: 14; abundance: -; CDR3nt: TGCGCCAGCAGCCGAGGACAGGGACCAGATACGCAGTATTTT; CDR3aa: CASSRGQGPDTQYF
j_gene: TRBJ2-7; v_gene: TRBV6-1; d_gene: -; len: 13; abundance: -; CDR3nt: TGTGCCAGCAGTGATGGAGGGGTACACGAGCAGTACTTC; CDR3aa: CASSDGGVHEQYF
j_gene: TRBJ2-1; v_gene: TRBV6-4; d_gene: TRBD2; len: 15; abundance: few; CDR3nt: TGTGCCAGCAGTGAGACTAGCGGGAGTTTCAATGAGCAGTTCTTC; CDR3aa: CASSETSGSFNEQFF
j_gene: TRBJ2-7; v_gene: TRBV5-1; d_gene: TRBD2; len: 15; abundance: -; CDR3nt: TGCGCCAGCAGCGCGACTAGCGGGAGTGGCTCCGAGCAGTACTTC; CDR3aa: CASSATSGSGSEQYF
j_gene: TRBJ2-3; v_gene: TRBV6-4; d_gene: -; len: 14; abundance: -; CDR3nt: TGTGCCAGCAGTGGGGGGCTTATTACAGATACGCAGTATTTT; CDR3aa: CASSGGLITDTQYF
j_gene: TRBJ1-1; v_gene: TRBV6-1; d_gene: -; len: 14; abundance: -; CDR3nt: TGTGCCAGCAGCCAGACCAGACGGGGCACTGAAGCTTTCTTT; CDR3aa: CASSQTRRGTEAFF
j_gene: TRBJ2-1; v_gene: TRBV6-1; d_gene: TRBD2; len: 15; abundance: -; CDR3nt: TGTGCCAGCAGTGAAGGGCTAGCGGGAGTTGGCGAGCAGTTCTTC; CDR3aa: CASSEGLAGVGEQFF
j_gene: TRBJ2-1; v_gene: TRBV7-2; d_gene: -; len: 17; abundance: -; CDR3nt: TGTGCCAGCAGCTCCCTTCGAGGGCCGAGCTCCTACAATGAGCAGTTCTTC; CDR3aa: CASSSLRGPSSYNEQFF
j_gene: TRBJ2-7; v_gene: TRBV7-9; d_gene: -; len: 13; abundance: -; CDR3nt: TGTGCCAGCAACCCCGGGGAGAATTACGAGCAGTACTTC; CDR3aa: CASNPGENYEQYF
j_gene: TRBJ1-1; v_gene: TRBV19; d_gene: TRBD1; len: 15; abundance: -; CDR3nt: TGTGCCAGTAGAACAGGGGTCGGGGCGAACACTGAAGCTTTCTTT; CDR3aa: CASRTGVGANTEAFF
j_gene: TRBJ1-2; v_gene: TRBV5-4; d_gene: -; len: 15; abundance: -; CDR3nt: TGTGCCAGCACCGGGGAGGAGGTTTCTAACTATGGCTACACCTTC; CDR3aa: CASTGEEVSNYGYTF
j_gene: TRBJ2-1; v_gene: TRBV5-1; d_gene: TRBD2; len: 15; abundance: -; CDR3nt: TGCGCCAGCAGCCTGACTAGCGGGCGGTACAATGAGCAGTTCTTC; CDR3aa: CASSLTSGRYNEQFF
j_gene: TRBJ1-4; v_gene: TRBV6-1; d_gene: TRBD1; len: 12; abundance: few; CDR3nt: TGTGCCAGCAGCCCGGACAGGGCGAGACTGTTTTTT; CDR3aa: CASSPDRARLFF
j_gene: TRBJ1-3; v_gene: TRBV18; d_gene: TRBD1; len: 15; abundance: -; CDR3nt: TGTGCCAGCTCTTTCCAACAGGGGTCTGGAAACACCATATATTTT; CDR3aa: CASSFQQGSGNTIYF
j_gene: TRBJ2-1; v_gene: TRBV11-3; d_gene: -; len: 15; abundance: once; CDR3nt: TGTGCCAGCAGCCCCGGGACAACGACCTACAATGAGCAGTTCTTC; CDR3aa: CASSPGTTTYNEQFF